The next 30 T cell receptor beta chains were all read from a single sample in a study of cytomegalovirus exposure and HLA in healthy donors (dated by TCRdb to the late 2010s). Libraries were constructed by the immunoSEQ multiplex PCR assay. What TCRdb holds here is the immuneACCESS table cut down to in-frame rearrangements. Part of the clones is not present; checked against another copy, under half of the missing clones reflect an unresolved V gene, and the others are unexplained. The sample table holds roughly 60,000 clones, of which approximately 96% were seen once. Approximately 1% of the sample goes to the ten largest clones. Specimen: PBMCs. The receptor set was obtained from a young man in good health and CMV-seronegative.

The V and J genes are TRBV28 and TRBJ2-2; D gene ambiguous. Germline V gene data show CDR1 as MDHEN and CDR2 as SYDVKM. The length of the CDR3 is 14 residues. Trimming stripped 3 bases from V and 3 bases from J, with 8 bases between. CDR3 in DNA: TGTGCCAGCAGTTTGTTCTCGGACACCGGGGAGCTGTTTTTT. Translating it yields CASSLFSDTGELFF.

For the CDR3, the DNA is TGTGCCAGCAGGGAGGCCACCTACGAGCAGTACTTC. It specifies CASREATYEQYF. This sequence joins TRBV6-1 and TRBJ2-7, with D perhaps matching TRBD2 (5 bases). CDR1 and CDR2 (germline): MNHNS, SASEGT. CDR3 size: 12 residues. The ends were cut back, 6 bases at V and 2 bases at J, with 8 bases in the middle.

The chain couples TRBV14 to TRBJ2-7; 8 bases line up with TRBD2. V was pared by 4 bases and J by 6 bases, with 14 bases of the junction left unmatched. The CDR3 consists of 16 residues. CDR1 is SGHDN and CDR2 is FVKESK in the germline V gene. CDR3 nucleotides: TGTGCCAGCAGCCGGAGGACCGGGACTAGTGGAAGCGAGCAGTACTTC. It encodes CASSRRTGTSGSEQYF. The full variable domain, rest sourced from reference TRBV14 and TRBJ2-7, is EAGVTQFPSHSVIEKGQTVTLRCDPISGHDNLYWYRRVMGKEIKFLLHFVKESKQDESGMPNNRFLAERTGGTYSTLKVQPAELEDSGVYFCASSRRTGTSGSEQYFGPGTRLTVT.

The chain combines TRBV4-1 with TRBJ1-1, with 7 bases identical to TRBD1. The CDR3 has 16 amino acids. V lost 0 bases and J lost 0; bases outside the gene matches: 4. Germline V gene data show CDR1 as MGHRA and CDR2 as YSYEKL. CDR3 nucleotide sequence: TGCGCCAGCAGCCAAGACGGGACAGCGATGAACACTGAAGCTTTCTTT. Its protein is CASSQDGTAMNTEAFF.

The rearrangement links TRBV27 to TRBJ2-7, with a tentative D call TRBD2 (5 bases). Per germline, CDR1 MNHEY and CDR2 SMNVEV (reference sequence). This CDR3 is 15 amino acids long. The V and J ends lost 0 bases and 4 bases respectively, with 13 bases between them. CDR3 nucleotides: TGTGCCAGCAGTTTATCGAGAGGGAGCAGGTACGAGCAGTACTTC. It encodes CASSLSRGSRYEQYF.

This clone was seen a single time. This chain links TRBV6-1 with TRBJ2-2; D may be TRBD2 (6 bases). V lost 4 bases and J 1 base, leaving 10 bases between the germline ends. The length of the CDR3 is 15 residues. CDR1 and CDR2 (germline): MNHNS, SASEGT. The CDR3, as DNA: TGTGCCAGCAGTGTGGGACTCTTGAACACCGGGGAGCTGTTTTTT. Amino acid sequence: CASSVGLLNTGELFF.

This clone was found once. The chain joins TRBV7-9 to TRBJ2-7; TRBD2 agrees at 9 bases. CDR1 is SEHNR and CDR2 is FQNEAQ in the germline V gene (reference sequence). The ends lost 5 bases at V and 3 bases at J; junction bases unmatched: 8. This CDR3 is 15 amino acids long. CDR3 sequence reads: CASSAEELAGYEQYF. CDR3 coding DNA: TGTGCCAGCAGCGCAGAGGAACTAGCGGGCTACGAGCAGTACTTC.

In DNA form, the CDR3 reads TGTGCCAGCAGCTTAGGACTAGCGGGAGGTTACGAGCAGTACTTC. It specifies CASSLGLAGGYEQYF. The rearrangement joins TRBV7-2 to TRBJ2-7, with 13 bases that match TRBD2. The germline V gene has CDR1 SGHTA and CDR2 FQGNSA. With V trimmed by 1 base and J by 4 bases, 1 base remained unmatched. This CDR3 contains 15 residues.

The rearrangement uses TRBV5-1 and TRBJ2-5; D might be TRBD1 (6 bases). Germline V gene sequence: CDR1 SGHRS, CDR2 YFSETQ. CDR3 length: 16 residues. Trimming stripped 0 bases from V and 3 bases from J, with 15 bases between. The CDR3 nucleotides are TGCGCCAGCAGCTTGGACAGAGGGGGACGTGAAGAGACCCAGTACTTC. Protein product: CASSLDRGGREETQYF.

The sample holds one count of this clone. The chain links TRBV4-1 to TRBJ2-1; 9 bases map to TRBD2. V was pared by 0 bases and J by 7 bases, with 4 bases of the junction left unmatched. The length of the CDR3 is 15 residues. Germline values: CDR1 MGHRA, CDR2 YSYEKL. Written as DNA, the CDR3 is TGCGCCAGCAGCCAAGACGGACTAGCGCTTAATGAGCAGTTCTTC. It encodes CASSQDGLALNEQFF.

This clone showed up just a few times. The V and J genes are TRBV2 and TRBJ2-2, with D uncertain. Trimming pared 4 bases from V and 8 bases from J, leaving 11 bases between. Germline CDR1 reads SNHLY; CDR2 reads FYNNEI. The CDR3 totals 13 residues. The CDR3 protein is CASSGPLRGELFF. CDR3 bases: TGTGCCAGCAGTGGCCCGCTCAGGGGGGAGCTGTTTTTT.

V gene TRBV18 combines with J gene TRBJ1-2; perhaps TRBD1 as D (5 bases). Germline lookup yields CDR1 KGHSH and CDR2 LQKENI. V lost 4 bases to trimming and J lost 7 bases, with 10 bases between them. The CDR3 runs to 12 residues. The CDR3 reads CASSQDRSGYTF. CDR3 nucleotides: TGTGCCAGCTCACAAGACAGATCTGGCTACACCTTC.

Here the CDR3 reads CASRGQGTDTQYF. CDR3 in DNA: TGTGCCAGCAGGGGACAGGGGACAGATACGCAGTATTTT. The rearrangement joins TRBV21-1 to TRBJ2-3; the table's D call TRBD1 went unverified against the DNA. TRBV21-1 is flagged as a pseudogene. The CDR3 consists of 13 residues.

V is TRBV5-1 and J is TRBJ2-2, with D unresolved. V gave up 4 bases and J gave up 6 bases, with 16 bases separating them. The CDR3 consists of 15 residues. Germline V gene data show CDR1 as SGHRS and CDR2 as YFSETQ. CDR3 region: CASSARPPRAGELFF. CDR3 DNA: TGCGCCAGCAGCGCCAGACCCCCCCGGGCCGGGGAGCTGTTTTTT.

The rearrangement joins TRBV28 to TRBJ2-7, with no clear D. The germline V gene encodes CDR1 MDHEN and CDR2 SYDVKM. Trimming took off 4 bases at V and 1 base at J, with 20 bases between the two ends. This CDR3 spans 17 amino acids. As DNA, the CDR3 is TGTGCCAGCAGTTCGCCCTCCCTGGCGGCGCAATCCTACGAGCAGTACTTC. Amino acids: CASSSPSLAAQSYEQYF.

This clone was recorded once. The rearrangement links TRBV5-1 to TRBJ2-1, with D tentatively TRBD2 (5 bases). The germline V gene has CDR1 SGHRS and CDR2 YFSETQ. The CDR3 runs to 16 residues. V lost 0 bases and J 4 bases, leaving 14 bases between the germline ends. The CDR3, as DNA: TGCGCCAGCAGCTTGGCCGAGCGGAGCCGATACAATGAGCAGTTCTTC. Translated: CASSLAERSRYNEQFF.

As concerns this clone: Germline is not matched at one junction end, which may reflect a read error. The chain recombines TRBV7-3 with TRBJ2-7; D uncertain. The length of the CDR3 is 15 residues. Germline loops: CDR1 SGHTA, CDR2 FQGTGA. This CDR3 is CTSRRCGTSSYEQYF. DNA for the CDR3: TGTACCAGCAGAAGATGCGGTACCAGCTCCTACGAGCAGTACTTC.

This clone was picked up one time. The chain carries TRBV5-1 and TRBJ2-7; 10 nucleotides match TRBD1. The length of the CDR3 is 15 residues. CDR1 is SGHRS and CDR2 is YFSETQ in the germline V gene. V lost 4 bases, J lost 3 bases, and 7 bases stayed unmatched. DNA of the CDR3: TGCGCCAGCAGCAGAGAGACAGGGGGCTTCTACGAGCAGTACTTC. It translates to CASSRETGGFYEQYF.

This sequence joins TRBV7-9 and TRBJ2-3; 9 bases match TRBD2. J gave up 2 bases and V 5 bases, and 8 bases lay outside the gene matches. CDR3 size: 16 residues. The germline V gene encodes CDR1 SEHNR and CDR2 FQNEAQ (reference sequence). CDR3 DNA sequence: TGTGCCAGCAGCAGATATAGCGGGAGTGTCACAGATACGCAGTATTTT. Its translation is CASSRYSGSVTDTQYF.

This rearrangement joins TRBV4-3 to TRBJ2-1; 7 positions match TRBD2. The J segment lost 0 bases and the V segment lost 1 base, leaving 3 bases of the junction unmatched. The CDR3 runs 16 residues. Germline V gives CDR1 LGHNA, CDR2 YSLEER. CDR3 loop: CASSQAPSGSYNEQFF. CDR3 nucleotide sequence: TGCGCCAGCAGCCAAGCCCCTAGCGGCTCCTACAATGAGCAGTTCTTC.

The rearrangement uses TRBV6-6 and TRBJ2-2; TRBD2 aligns across 9 bases. CDR3 length: 16 amino acids. V gave up 6 bases and J gave up 4 bases; unmatched junction bases: 9. Germline CDR1 is MNHNY and CDR2 is SVGAGI (reference sequence). CDR3 in DNA: TGTGCCAGCAGGGGGGCTAGCGGGATTATCACCGGGGAGCTGTTTTTT. Translated: CASRGASGIITGELFF.

This rearrangement joins TRBV5-1 to TRBJ2-3; 8 bases are a match to TRBD2. With 0 bases clipped from V and 6 bases from J, the junction kept 9 bases outside the gene matches. Germline CDR1 and CDR2: SGHRS and YFSETQ. This CDR3 has 16 amino acids. The CDR3 loop is CASSLAGRREADTQYF. Here the CDR3 DNA reads TGCGCCAGCAGCTTGGCCGGGAGGCGGGAGGCTGATACGCAGTATTTT.

The rearrangement joins TRBV6-6 to TRBJ1-2; the D gene is possibly TRBD1 (6 bases). The CDR3 is made up of 11 amino acids. Germline values: CDR1 MNHNY, CDR2 SVGAGI (reference sequence). V shed 6 bases and J shed 7 bases, with 9 bases lying between them. The CDR3 DNA follows: TGTGCCAGCAGGGAGACAGGTGGCTACACCTTC. This translates into CASRETGGYTF.

V is TRBV4-1 and J is TRBJ1-4; weak D call: TRBD1 (5 bases). Germline assignment: CDR1 MGHRA and CDR2 YSYEKL. Trimming pared 0 bases from V and 10 bases from J, leaving 18 bases between. This CDR3 comprises 16 residues. For the CDR3, the DNA is TGCGCCAGCAGCCAAGAACTGGGGCAGGGAAGTGGAAAACTGTTTTTT. Protein sequence: CASSQELGQGSGKLFF.

The chain joins TRBV28 to TRBJ2-2, with D perhaps matching TRBD2 (6 bases). V was shortened by 4 bases and J by 4 bases, with 13 bases between the two germline ends. Germline CDR1 and CDR2: MDHEN and SYDVKM. The CDR3 runs to 15 residues. In DNA, the CDR3 is TGTGCCAGCAGTTCCGGACTACTCGGCACCGGGGAGCTGTTTTTT. Translated, it gives CASSSGLLGTGELFF.

V is TRBV28 and J is TRBJ2-7, with 9 bases lining up with TRBD2. The length of the CDR3 is 14 residues. CDR1 is MDHEN and CDR2 is SYDVKM in the germline V gene. Unmatched junction bases numbered 6, after V lost 2 bases and J lost 7 bases. CDR3 in DNA: TGTGCCAGCAGTTTACTAGCGGGAAGAGGGGAGCAGTACTTC. Amino acids: CASSLLAGRGEQYF.

The rearrangement joins TRBV19 to TRBJ1-3; 7 bases fit TRBD1. This CDR3 contains 16 residues. Per germline, CDR1 LNHDA and CDR2 SQIVND (reference sequence). Trimming at V came to 5 bases and at J to 3 bases, leaving 10 bases not matched to a gene. As DNA, the CDR3 is TGTGCCAGTAGTTATTCGGGACAGTCCTTTGGAAACACCATATATTTT. It translates to CASSYSGQSFGNTIYF.

The CDR3 DNA sequence: TGTGCCAGCAGCTCATCCACCGGGACAGAAATCTACGAGCAGTACTTC. Its protein product is CASSSSTGTEIYEQYF. The J gene is TRBJ2-7, the V gene TRBV5-4, with 7 bases lining up with TRBD1. Germline-derived CDR1 and CDR2 are SGHNT and YYREEE (reference sequence). The CDR3 runs to 16 residues. V was clipped by 3 bases and J by 3 bases; unmatched bases: 12.

This chain connects TRBV7-9 to TRBJ2-1; D is perhaps TRBD2 (6 bases). The germline V gene has CDR1 SEHNR and CDR2 FQNEAQ (reference sequence). The CDR3 extends over 13 amino acids. V lost 8 bases, J lost 3 bases, and 11 bases lay in between. The chain's CDR3 is CASGGERYNEQFF. The CDR3 coding sequence is TGTGCCAGCGGAGGGGAGCGCTACAATGAGCAGTTCTTC.

The CDR3 coding sequence is TGTGCCAGCAGTGGAGGCGGGGAAACCTACAATGAGCAGTTCTTC. Translated, it gives CASSGGGETYNEQFF. The chain uses TRBV2 and TRBJ2-1; possibly TRBD2 for D (6 bases). Trimming took off 4 bases at V and 2 bases at J, with 12 bases between the two ends. The CDR3 is made up of 15 amino acids. Germline values: CDR1 SNHLY, CDR2 FYNNEI.